This T cell receptor (beta chain) was captured in a study of siplizumab effects on memory and regulatory T cells (dated by TCRdb to between 2018 and 2021). Regarding the study in general: The study looked at the effect of siplizumab, an anti-CD2 antibody, on alloreactive T-cell subsets in allogeneic mixed lymphocyte reactions made from human PBMCs.

Broad study findings and their caveats: Whether proliferating Tregs from siplizumab cultures were suppressive was not functionally confirmed. Roughly 80-95% of proliferating CD4+ or CD8+ clones could not be assigned a naive or memory phenotype. In reactions with siplizumab, an average of about 75% of mappable alloreactive CD4+ clones were Treg-derived, compared with 25% to 30% in control reactions. Unstimulated naive T cells appeared to be more diverse than memory T cells, and naive cells seemed to make a substantial contribution to the alloresponse. Siplizumab significantly lowered the cumulative frequency of alloreactive sequences that could be traced to unstimulated CD4+ memory T cells. Because sequences below about 10^-5 frequency were poorly captured, only a minor fraction of alloreactive clones could be mapped to unstimulated subsets.

In the case of this clone: Its target antigen remains unknown. The sample holds no much larger clone one base away, and base qualities are not on file.

The protocol used for the library was the immunoSEQ multiplex PCR assay. The deep sequencing platform assayed around 10^5 TCR templates per sample. Genomic DNA extracted from sorted T cells was used for TCRbeta CDR3 sequencing. Concerning the study's data processing: The R programming language was used for clonal analysis of TCRbeta CDR3 data. Alloreactive CD4+ and CD8+ clones were defined by comparing unstimulated samples with post-reaction CFSE-low samples. Regulatory or non-regulatory origin was assigned to alloreactive CD4+ clones by matching of sequences to sorted unstimulated Treg and non-Treg repertoires. The clones in this table, taken by TCRdb from immuneACCESS, are in-frame only. Not every clone is retained; where verified, under half of the shortfall comes from an unresolved V gene, and the cause of the rest is unknown. From that table come the V and J calls and clone size; the DNA was used to work out D and trimming. The sample table holds 75,000 to 100,000 clones, of which roughly 94% were seen once. The biggest ten clones account for approximately 1.5% of the sample.

Sorted unstimulated T cells and proliferating T cells recovered from mixed lymphocyte reactions underwent TCRbeta CDR3 sequencing. Fresh whole blood from roughly nine HLA-typed healthy donors was used as the source from which PBMCs were isolated. To map where alloreactive clones came from, CD4+ non-regulatory T cells in the unstimulated state were FACS-sorted. What was sequenced was non-Treg CD4+ T cells sorted from blood. The cell subset or site tag for this specimen amounts to: FACS-sorted unstimulated CD4+ non-regulatory T cells. This clonotype originated in a human donor in good health.

The base sequence is TGTGCCAGCAGTTTACCGGGGGTCTATTCACCCCTCCACTTT. It encodes CASSLPGVYSPLHF. The chain was built from TRBV28 and TRBJ1-6; the D region possibly corresponds to TRBD1 (5 bases align). CDR1 is given as MDHEN and CDR2 as SYDVKM, both from the germline V gene. V loses 2 bases of germline sequence and J loses 8 bases, and the interval between the two ends is 10 bases. The CDR3 starts with the cysteine, ends with the phenylalanine, and has 14 residues. The CDR3 DNA has 42 bases and is translated from base 1.